What follows are 25 T cell receptor beta chains derived from one specimen sequenced in a study of technical replicates of blood from four donors. Generated by immunoSEQ multiplex PCR, the TCRdb table keeps only in-frame clones and is missing some. Among just under 85,000 clones listed, around nine tenths were seen once. Sequenced material: T cells isolated from PBMCs. The receptors derive from a human donor in good health.

The chain combines TRBV7-9 with TRBJ2-3, with 7 bases matching TRBD2. This CDR3 is built from 17 residues. Per the germline V gene, CDR1 is SEHNR and CDR2 is FQNEAQ (reference sequence). V was pared by 0 bases and J by 2 bases, with 8 bases of the junction left unmatched. The CDR3 protein is CASSLAVASGSTDTQYF. As DNA, the CDR3 is TGTGCCAGCAGCTTAGCAGTCGCTAGCGGCTCCACAGATACGCAGTATTTT.

The chain recombines TRBV19 with TRBJ2-7, with TRBD2 as a possible D gene (6 bases). The CDR3 contains 15 residues. The ends were cut back, 5 bases at V and 2 bases at J, with 16 bases in the middle. CDR1 is LNHDA and CDR2 is SQIVND in the germline V gene (reference sequence). CDR3 loop: CASSDIIGGTYEQYF. DNA of the CDR3: TGTGCCAGTAGTGATATAATCGGGGGTACCTACGAGCAGTACTTC.

The chain joins TRBV6-6 to TRBJ2-3; no definite D call. There are 14 residues in the CDR3. The germline V and J ends were trimmed by 6 bases and 1 base, with 11 bases remaining between them. Germline CDR1 reads MNHNY; CDR2 reads SVGAGI (reference sequence). Here the CDR3 DNA reads TGTGCCAGCAGGGCTGGGCAACGCACAGATACGCAGTATTTT. Protein product: CASRAGQRTDTQYF.

This clone was seen only a few times. The V gene is TRBV21-1, the J gene TRBJ1-5. TRBV21-1 represents a pseudogene. This CDR3 contains 13 residues. CDR3 bases: TGTGCCAGCAAATCTTATAGCAATCAGCCCCAGCATTTT. This sequence encodes CASKSYSNQPQHF.

About this clone itself: One junction end does not reproduce the germline sequence, and a read error may be involved. The rearrangement joins TRBV6-1 to TRBJ1-1; D is uncertain. This CDR3 region has 12 residues. Germline V gene sequence: CDR1 MNHNS, CDR2 SASEGT. The CDR3 spells CASSDPNSEAFF. The DNA of the CDR3 is TGTGCCAGCAGTGATCCTAACAGTGAAGCTTTCTTT.

The V gene is TRBV9, the J gene TRBJ2-7, with 8 nucleotides matching TRBD2. The V segment lost 3 bases and the J segment 0 bases; nucleotides outside the gene matches: 5. The CDR3 runs 15 residues. Germline-derived CDR1 and CDR2 are SGDLS and YYNGEE. The CDR3 nucleotides read TGTGCCAGCAGCGCCGGCGGGGGGCCCTCCTACGAGCAGTACTTC. Its translation is CASSAGGGPSYEQYF.

The chain employs TRBV10-1 and TRBJ2-1; the match to TRBD1 covers 9 bases. The CDR3 has 15 residues. Germline CDR1 WNHNN, CDR2 SYGVQD (reference sequence). The V and J ends lost 4 bases and 8 bases, in that order; junction bases with no gene match: 9. The CDR3 DNA sequence: TGCGCCAGCAGTGCAACAGGGGGCGCAGTCCATGAGCAGTTCTTC. Amino acid sequence: CASSATGGAVHEQFF.

The V gene is TRBV6-6, the J gene TRBJ1-5, with unresolved D. Germline CDR1 MNHNY, CDR2 SVGAGI (reference sequence). The CDR3 length is 13 residues. Between the trimmed V and J ends, which lost 2 bases and 3 bases, there was a span of 5 bases. The CDR3 loop reads CASSYTPNQPQHF. DNA of the CDR3: TGTGCCAGCAGTTACACACCCAATCAGCCCCAGCATTTT.

The V gene is TRBV6-1, the J gene TRBJ2-2, with D possibly TRBD1 on 6 matching bases. CDR3 length equals 13 residues. Germline V gives CDR1 MNHNS, CDR2 SASEGT. V lost 10 bases and J lost 6, with 15 bases in between. In DNA form, the CDR3 reads TGTGCCATCGAGGGGGAGTTCGCCGGGGAGCTGTTTTTT. Translated: CAIEGEFAGELFF.

The J gene is TRBJ1-3, the V gene TRBV5-1, with unresolved D. Germline V gene sequence: CDR1 SGHRS, CDR2 YFSETQ. Trimming took off 2 bases at V and 0 bases at J, with 9 bases between the two ends. This CDR3 is 15 amino acids long. The CDR3 coding sequence is TGCGCCAGCAGCTTTGGGGAGAGCTCTGGAAACACCATATATTTT. Its protein product is CASSFGESSGNTIYF.

V gene TRBV5-1 combines with J gene TRBJ2-7; 9 positions match TRBD2. Trimming removed 4 bases from V and 3 bases from J; junction bases left unmatched: 5. The germline V gene has CDR1 SGHRS and CDR2 YFSETQ. The CDR3 has 14 amino acids. CDR3 DNA sequence: TGCGCCAGCAGCCTTAGCGGGAGTGTCTACGAGCAGTACTTC. It is translated as CASSLSGSVYEQYF.

The genes are TRBV12-5 and TRBJ2-3; 8 nucleotides agree with TRBD1. The CDR3 length is 13 residues. V shed 5 bases and J 6 bases; nucleotides not matched to a gene: 4. Per germline, CDR1 LGHNT and CDR2 FRNRAP. The CDR3 loop reads CASGIRQGDTQYF. The CDR3 DNA is TGTGCTAGTGGTATAAGACAGGGGGATACGCAGTATTTT.

V and J are TRBV2 and TRBJ2-7, with TRBD2 matching over 10 bases. Per the germline V gene, CDR1 is SNHLY and CDR2 is FYNNEI. CDR3 length: 16 amino acids. J lost 5 bases, V lost 6 bases, and 13 bases had no gene match. CDR3 protein: CASRGLLAGSWNEQYF. The CDR3 DNA reads TGTGCCAGCAGGGGACTACTAGCGGGAAGTTGGAACGAGCAGTACTTC.

The V call is TRBV4-1, the J call TRBJ2-7; TRBD2 might be the D (7 bases). V was pared by 0 bases and J by 5 bases, with 14 bases between. The CDR3 runs 15 residues. Germline CDR1 is MGHRA and CDR2 is YSYEKL. CDR3 sequence reads: CASSQEDRSGDEQYF. CDR3 DNA: TGCGCCAGCAGCCAAGAAGACAGGAGCGGGGACGAGCAGTACTTC.

The chain uses TRBV19 and TRBJ2-7; 7 bases agree with TRBD2. V lost 5 bases, J lost 3 bases, and 7 bases stayed unmatched. There are 14 residues in the CDR3. Germline CDR1 LNHDA, CDR2 SQIVND (reference sequence). The CDR3 loop is CASSGLAGNYEQYF. CDR3 DNA: TGTGCCAGTAGTGGGTTAGCGGGTAACTACGAGCAGTACTTC.

The rearrangement uses TRBV5-4 and TRBJ1-2; no definite D call. Germline V gene lookup returns CDR1 SGHNT and CDR2 YYREEE (reference sequence). The CDR3 has 15 residues. V was pared by 0 bases and J by 4 bases, with 13 bases between. This CDR3 is CASSLAAQASYGYTF. The CDR3 region has the DNA TGTGCCAGCAGCTTGGCCGCCCAGGCCAGCTATGGCTACACCTTC. Based on the CDR3 plus reference TRBV5-4 and TRBJ1-2, the full variable domain is ETGVTQSPTHLIKTRGQQVTLRCSSQSGHNTVSWYQQALGQGPQFIFQYYREEENGRGNFPPRFSGLQFPNYSSELNVNALELDDSALYLCASSLAAQASYGYTFGSGTRLTVV.

The chain joins TRBV28 to TRBJ2-5; tentative D call: TRBD1 (5 bases). Germline CDR1 MDHEN, CDR2 SYDVKM. The CDR3 spans 13 residues. The V gene lost 6 bases and the J gene lost 4 bases, with 12 bases spanning the gap. CDR3 DNA sequence: TGTGCCAGCAGGGAAGCAGGGATAGAGACCCAGTACTTC. Protein sequence: CASREAGIETQYF.

This rearrangement joins TRBV5-4 to TRBJ2-5, with 11 positions matching TRBD2. V trimming: 4 bases; J trimming: 2 bases; junction bases outside the gene matches: 4. Germline values: CDR1 SGHNT, CDR2 YYREEE (reference sequence). The CDR3 extends over 15 amino acids. The CDR3 region has the DNA TGTGCCAGCAGCCCTAGCGGGGGGAGGCAAGAGACCCAGTACTTC. Amino acid sequence: CASSPSGGRQETQYF.

CDR3 bases: TGTGCCAGCAGTTATTACAGCTCCTACGAGCAGTACTTC. Its protein product is CASSYYSSYEQYF. The chain employs TRBV28 and TRBJ2-7; D remains unclear. Between the trimmed V and J ends, which lost 4 bases and 0 bases, there was a span of 7 bases. There are 13 residues in the CDR3. Looked up from germline, CDR1 is MDHEN and CDR2 is SYDVKM.

The J gene is TRBJ2-3, the V gene TRBV5-4, with 7 bases lining up with TRBD2. Germline loops: CDR1 SGHNT, CDR2 YYREEE (reference sequence). The ends lost 4 bases at V and 0 bases at J; junction bases unmatched: 14. The CDR3 runs to 18 residues. Here the CDR3 reads CASSSLGSTSRSTDTQYF. CDR3 DNA sequence: TGTGCCAGCAGCAGTTTAGGCTCGACTAGCAGGAGCACAGATACGCAGTATTTT.

This chain uses TRBV19 with TRBJ2-7; D may be TRBD2 (6 bases). The CDR3 sequence is 13 residues long. V lost 7 bases to trimming and J lost 1 base, with 11 bases between them. Germline loops: CDR1 LNHDA, CDR2 SQIVND (reference sequence). The chain's CDR3 is CASTPRGSYEQYF. The CDR3 DNA reads as TGTGCCAGTACCCCACGGGGGTCCTACGAGCAGTACTTC.

The V call is TRBV7-9, the J call TRBJ2-6; possible D gene TRBD2, 7 bases. Germline assignment: CDR1 SEHNR and CDR2 FQNEAQ (reference sequence). V was cut by 5 bases and J by 2 bases, with 10 bases left in between. CDR3 length: 15 residues. The CDR3, as DNA: TGTGCCAGCAGCGAGGGGGGGCCTGGGGCCAACGTCCTGACTTTC. It yields the protein CASSEGGPGANVLTF.

The J gene is TRBJ2-3, the V gene TRBV4-1, with 13 positions matching TRBD2. This CDR3 has 17 residues. V lost 1 base and J lost 5; bases outside the gene matches: 6. Germline V CDR1 and CDR2: MGHRA, YSYEKL. Here the CDR3 reads CASSQGRGLAGRDTQYF. DNA for the CDR3: TGCGCCAGCAGCCAAGGTAGGGGACTAGCGGGGAGAGATACGCAGTATTTT.

The rearrangement uses TRBV11-3 and TRBJ1-1, with TRBD1 matching over 9 bases. V shed 5 bases and J 7 bases; nucleotides not matched to a gene: 5. This CDR3 has 13 residues. Germline CDR1 SGHNT, CDR2 YENEEA. Here the CDR3 reads CASSPQTGGEAFF. The CDR3 region has the DNA TGTGCCAGCAGCCCCCAGACAGGGGGTGAAGCTTTCTTT.

J is TRBJ2-5 and V is TRBV19, with 7 nucleotides matching TRBD2. In germline, CDR1 is LNHDA, CDR2 SQIVND (reference sequence). This CDR3 spans 12 amino acids. The V gene end was trimmed by 6 bases and the J gene end by 4 bases; junction bases not matched to a gene: 2. CDR3 coding DNA: TGTGCCAGTAGCGGGGAGGGAGAGACCCAGTACTTC. Translation gives CASSGEGETQYF.